The rows below give T cell receptor beta chains drawn from one sample of a study of control samples from healthy donors and cancer patients. Libraries were prepared by immunoSEQ multiplex PCR; TCRdb keeps only in-frame clonotypes and omits some of them. Here the sample spans 110,000 to 150,000 clones, around 94% being singletons. Material: PBMCs. These receptors were collected from a man aged 55 to 70 with colorectal cancer. CDR3s include the opening cysteine and the closing phenylalanine or tryptophan. The D gene is left open where the match is weak. Some rows have no size entry. The others give once, few or many, or a class for an expanded clone.

V	D	J	size	DNA	CDR3
TRBV2	.	TRBJ1-2	.	TGTGCCAGCAGCTACCGGCCCGCACTTAACTATGGCTACACCTTC	CASSYRPALNYGYTF
TRBV25-1	.	TRBJ1-3	.	TGTGCCAGCAGTGTGTACGAGTGGGACACCATATATTTT	CASSVYEWDTIYF
TRBV19	TRBD1	TRBJ2-2	.	TGTGCCAGTAGTGTAGGGACAGGGGTAACCGGGGAGCTGTTTTTT	CASSVGTGVTGELFF
TRBV2	.	TRBJ1-1	.	TGTGCCATCGAGCGGGATCCTGGGGATGATACTGAAGCTTTCTTT	CAIERDPGDDTEAFF
TRBV4-1	TRBD1	TRBJ2-7	.	TGCGCCAGCAGCCAAGCACAGGGGTCGGGATACGAGCAGTACTTC	CASSQAQGSGYEQYF
TRBV29-1	TRBD1	TRBJ2-5	.	TGCAGCGTTGATAGGACAGGGGGACAAGAGACCCAGTACTTC	CSVDRTGGQETQYF
TRBV27	.	TRBJ2-3	.	TGTGCCAGCAGTTTCGGGGGCCCTACCGGGGATACGCAGTATTTT	CASSFGGPTGDTQYF
TRBV9	.	TRBJ1-5	.	TGTGCCAGCAGCGAGGGAATCAATCAGCCCCAGCATTTT	CASSEGINQPQHF
TRBV6-2/TRBV6-3	.	TRBJ1-1	.	TGTGCCAGCAGTTCCCCGGGTTTAAACACTGAAGCTTTCTTT	CASSSPGLNTEAFF
TRBV12-3/TRBV12-4	.	TRBJ1-2	.	TGTGCCAGCAGTTCCACAGTTAACTATGGCTACACCTTC	CASSSTVNYGYTF
TRBV21-1	.	TRBJ2-5	once	TGTGCCAGCAGCAAAGGCCACGGACAAGAGACCCAGTACTTC	CASSKGHGQETQYF
TRBV5-4	.	TRBJ1-4	.	TGTGCCAGCACCACCGTGGGGGGGGCTAATGAAAAACTGTTTTTT	CASTTVGGANEKLFF
TRBV12-3/TRBV12-4	.	TRBJ2-1	once	TGTGCCAGCAGTATTCCCCCACTAGCCGAGCAGTTCTTC	CASSIPPLAEQFF
TRBV6-2/TRBV6-3	TRBD2	TRBJ2-1	.	TGTGCCAGCAGTTACCCGACTAGCGGGGGGCCGGGTGATGAGCAGTTCTTC	CASSYPTSGGPGDEQFF
TRBV19	.	TRBJ1-4	once	TGTGCCAGTAGTATGGCGGTTTCGGAGCGTGAAAAACTGTTTTTT	CASSMAVSEREKLFF
TRBV18	.	TRBJ2-2	.	TGTGCCAGCTCACCACTGTTAGCGAGGGGGAACACCGGGGAGCTGTTTTTT	CASSPLLARGNTGELFF
TRBV2	.	TRBJ2-7	.	TGTGCCAGCGGAAGAGTAGGTGAGCAGTACTTC	CASGRVGEQYF